This T cell receptor beta chain comes out of a study of blood T cell repertoires in COVID-19. In the original processing: Nucleated cell number was recorded as an estimate derived from reference gene primer amplification. The assay was immunoSEQ multiplex PCR, and TCRdb's table has in-frame clones only and misses some. The DNA gave D and trimming, while V, J and clone size come from that table. The top ten hold approximately 7.3% of the sample, which has more than 200,000 clones, about nine tenths seen once. The CDR3 has 14 residues. V shed 4 bases and J shed 3 bases, with 13 bases lying between them. The V gene's germline CDR1 is LGHDT and CDR2 YNNKEL (reference sequence). This clone was counted once.

V usage is TRBV3-1 (or the pseudogene TRBV3-2) and J usage is TRBJ2-7, with D perhaps TRBD2 (7 bases). The clonotype comes from a man aged 25 to 40 in a cohort exposed to, infected with or recovered from COVID-19 (not recorded which). The sequenced sample consisted of PBMCs or T cells enriched from blood (not recorded which). CDR3 sequence: CASSRGGGGYEQYF. The CDR3, as DNA: TGTGCCAGCAGCCGAGGGGGGGGTGGCTACGAGCAGTACTTC.